This T cell receptor beta chain is from a study of blood T cell repertoires in COVID-19. Turning to the study itself: The origin of the acute and convalescent COVID-19 samples was the United States, Italy and Spain.

Adults between roughly 18 and 100 years of age took part from about two dozen US areas. Self-reported history from a screening survey and questionnaire set each donor's cohort. V dropped 8 bases and J dropped 9; count of bases not matched to a gene: 9. The length of the CDR3 is 13 residues. Germline V lookup: CDR1 MDHEN, CDR2 SYDVKM. In the authors' workflow: Estimation of nucleated cell counts relied on the amplification of reference gene primers. The table came from immunoSEQ multiplex PCR; TCRdb's copy has only in-frame clones and leaves some out. The DNA was the basis for D and trimming; V, J and clone size are from that table. The data show 130,000 to 150,000 clones, approximately 87% seen once.

The chain couples TRBV28 to TRBJ2-3, with 9 bases identical to TRBD1. Sequencing was done on a sample of PBMCs or T cells enriched from blood (not recorded which). The receptor comes from a young woman with acute COVID-19. The CDR3 reads CASLGQGEDTQYF. In DNA, the CDR3 is TGTGCCAGCTTGGGACAGGGAGAGGACACGCAGTATTTT.